Listed here are 20 T cell receptor beta chains from one sample, sequenced in a study of blood T cell repertoires in COVID-19. The table came from immunoSEQ multiplex PCR; TCRdb's copy has only in-frame clones and leaves some out. The sample has about 140,000 clones; roughly 85% are singletons. The sequenced sample consisted of peripheral blood. The receptors come from a man aged 50 or older with acute or convalescent COVID-19.

This chain uses TRBV9 with TRBJ2-2; D might be TRBD2 (5 bases). The CDR3 has 17 amino acids. Trimming removed 0 bases from V and 0 bases from J, with 12 bases in between. Per germline, CDR1 SGDLS and CDR2 YYNGEE. CDR3 sequence (DNA): TGTGCCAGCAGCGTAGCCCAAGGGAGTTCGAACACCGGGGAGCTGTTTTTT. Its translation: CASSVAQGSSNTGELFF.

This chain joins TRBV7-9 and TRBJ2-7; 9 positions agree with TRBD1. The J segment lost 4 bases and the V segment lost 3 bases, leaving 13 bases of the junction unmatched. The germline gives CDR1 SEHNR, CDR2 FQNEAQ (reference sequence). The CDR3 sequence is 17 residues long. The CDR3 loop reads CASSFKGTGTGLYEQYF. For the CDR3, the DNA is TGTGCCAGCAGCTTCAAGGGGACCGGGACAGGGCTGTACGAGCAGTACTTC.

This chain links TRBV19 with TRBJ1-1; tentatively, D is TRBD1 (5 bases). The CDR3 covers 13 residues. The germline V and J ends were trimmed by 6 bases and 1 base, with 9 bases remaining between them. Germline assignment: CDR1 LNHDA and CDR2 SQIVND (reference sequence). CDR3 bases: TGTGCCAGTAGAGACAGACCGAACACTGAAGCTTTCTTT. It specifies CASRDRPNTEAFF.

The chain has TRBV4-1 and TRBJ2-3; tentatively, D is TRBD2 (6 bases). Deletions cut 1 base from V and 3 bases from J, with 11 bases between. The CDR3 runs to 15 residues. Germline V gives CDR1 MGHRA, CDR2 YSYEKL. In DNA, the CDR3 is TGCGCCAGCAGCCAAGGAGGGACTTTTACAGATACGCAGTATTTT. This codes for CASSQGGTFTDTQYF.

This clone was picked up a small number of times. This chain joins TRBV7-9 and TRBJ2-7; D perhaps matches TRBD1 (6 bases). V lost 11 bases and J 1 base, leaving 12 bases between the germline ends. The CDR3 contains 12 residues. The germline V gene has CDR1 SEHNR and CDR2 FQNEAQ (reference sequence). The CDR3 region is CAGQTGSYEQYF. Written as DNA, the CDR3 is TGTGCCGGACAAACAGGGTCCTACGAGCAGTACTTC.

The chain is built from TRBV6-5 and TRBJ1-1, with D possibly TRBD1 on 6 matching bases. The ends were cut back, 0 bases at V and 6 bases at J, with 17 bases in the middle. CDR1 is MNHEY, CDR2 SVGAGI, per germline. This CDR3 comprises 16 residues. The CDR3 sequence: CASSYSLTGFEAEAFF. In nucleotides, the CDR3 is TGTGCCAGCAGTTACTCCCTGACAGGTTTTGAGGCTGAAGCTTTCTTT.

The chain recombines TRBV5-4 with TRBJ1-2; TRBD1 might be the D (6 bases). V lost 1 base and J lost 4, with 17 bases in between. CDR1 and CDR2 from the germline V gene are SGHNT and YYREEE (reference sequence). The CDR3 sequence is 16 residues long. The CDR3 DNA follows: TGTGCCAGCAGCTTGTGGGGGCCAGTTGACGGCTATGGCTACACCTTC. It specifies CASSLWGPVDGYGYTF. The full variable domain, with the rest looked up from reference TRBV5-4 and TRBJ1-2, is ETGVTQSPTHLIKTRGQQVTLRCSSQSGHNTVSWYQQALGQGPQFIFQYYREEENGRGNFPPRFSGLQFPNYSSELNVNALELDDSALYLCASSLWGPVDGYGYTFGSGTRLTVV.

In this sample, this clone turned up a few times. This sequence joins TRBV7-2 and TRBJ2-2, with 7 bases identical to TRBD1. Germline loops: CDR1 SGHTA, CDR2 FQGNSA. The CDR3 covers 14 residues. V trimming: 7 bases; J trimming: 2 bases; junction bases outside the gene matches: 4. CDR3 protein: CASMKGANTGELFF. In DNA, the CDR3 is TGTGCCAGCATGAAGGGGGCAAACACCGGGGAGCTGTTTTTT.

The chain has TRBV24-1 and TRBJ2-1; D not certain. Germline assignment: CDR1 KGHDR and CDR2 SFDVKD. Between the trimmed V and J ends, which lost 5 bases and 4 bases, there was a span of 8 bases. This CDR3 region has 13 residues. CDR3 region: CATSALLYNEQFF. The CDR3 nucleotides read TGTGCCACCAGTGCCCTCTTGTACAATGAGCAGTTCTTC.

V usage is TRBV6-1 and J usage is TRBJ1-5, with TRBD1 identical over 8 bases. The germline V gene encodes CDR1 MNHNS and CDR2 SASEGT. The V and J ends lost 2 bases and 2 bases, in that order; junction bases with no gene match: 8. The CDR3 has 17 residues. The chain's CDR3 is CASSERQGLSRNQPQHF. CDR3 in DNA: TGTGCCAGCAGTGAAAGACAGGGGCTTAGTCGCAATCAGCCCCAGCATTTT.

J is TRBJ2-1 and V is TRBV11-3, with TRBD1 matching 7 bases. Germline V CDR1 and CDR2: SGHNT, YENEEA. The ends lost 0 bases at V and 0 bases at J; junction bases unmatched: 8. CDR3 size: 18 residues. The CDR3 spells CASSLDGSRDSSYNEQFF. For the CDR3, the DNA is TGTGCCAGCAGCTTAGATGGGTCCAGGGACAGCTCCTACAATGAGCAGTTCTTC.

The chain recombines TRBV5-4 with TRBJ2-7, with 7 positions matching TRBD1. V shed 4 bases, J shed 2 bases, and the junction held 6 bases outside the gene matches. The CDR3 contains 14 residues. The V gene's germline CDR1 is SGHNT and CDR2 YYREEE (reference sequence). CDR3 coding DNA: TGTGCCAGCAGCGTATCGGGACAGACCTACGAGCAGTACTTC. Translating gives CASSVSGQTYEQYF.

V usage is TRBV28 and J usage is TRBJ2-2; 8 nucleotides line up with TRBD2. CDR3 length: 15 amino acids. Germline loops: CDR1 MDHEN, CDR2 SYDVKM. Trimming cost V 3 bases and J 4 bases; bases outside gene matches: 4. CDR3 loop: CASSFAGGFTGELFF. CDR3 DNA: TGTGCCAGCAGTTTTGCGGGAGGATTCACCGGGGAGCTGTTTTTT.

The chain combines TRBV6-5 with TRBJ2-5, with a weak D call TRBD1 (6 bases). The germline V gene encodes CDR1 MNHEY and CDR2 SVGAGI. This CDR3 comprises 15 residues. The V end lost 3 bases, the J end lost 2 bases, and 13 bases lay between the germline ends. This chain's CDR3 is CASSYSTGHQETQYF. DNA for the CDR3: TGTGCCAGCAGTTATTCGACAGGTCATCAAGAGACCCAGTACTTC.

The chain joins TRBV15 to TRBJ2-3, with 7 positions matching TRBD2. The CDR3 covers 14 residues. The germline gives CDR1 LNHNV, CDR2 YYDKDF (reference sequence). V lost 3 bases, J lost 5 bases, and 5 bases stayed unmatched. CDR3 bases: TGTGCCACCAGCAGGGTGGGGGGGAAAGATACGCAGTATTTT. Residues: CATSRVGGKDTQYF.

The chain uses TRBV3-1 (or the pseudogene TRBV3-2) and TRBJ1-1, with D perhaps TRBD1 (5 bases). Trimming took off 1 base at V and 1 base at J, with 10 bases between the two ends. This CDR3 has 15 residues. Germline V lookup: CDR1 LGHDT, CDR2 YNNKEL (reference sequence). The CDR3: CASSQGGAENTEAFF. Here the CDR3 DNA reads TGTGCCAGCAGCCAAGGGGGCGCAGAGAACACTGAAGCTTTCTTT.

The V and J genes are TRBV9 and TRBJ2-7, with 9 bases that match TRBD1. The CDR3 contains 14 residues. Germline V gene data show CDR1 as SGDLS and CDR2 as YYNGEE. V gave up 3 bases and J gave up 2 bases; unmatched junction bases: 3. The CDR3 nucleotides read TGTGCCAGCAGCGCGACAGGGGGTCCCTACGAGCAGTACTTC. Translated, it gives CASSATGGPYEQYF.

The rearrangement links TRBV4-1 to TRBJ2-5; no clear D. Germline CDR1 and CDR2: MGHRA and YSYEKL. V lost 4 bases to trimming and J lost 1 base, with 13 bases between them. This CDR3 region has 15 residues. The CDR3 DNA reads TGCGCCAGCAGCCCCCAGACAAGTTCCCAAGAGACCCAGTACTTC. Residues: CASSPQTSSQETQYF.

The rearrangement uses TRBV29-1 and TRBJ1-5; TRBD1 matches 8 bases. The CDR3 sequence is 15 residues long. Germline CDR1 reads SQVTM; CDR2 reads ANQGSEA. Trimming at V came to 1 base and at J to 1 base, leaving 3 bases not matched to a gene. CDR3 bases: TGCAGCGTTGAAGGGCCAGGGGGCAGCAATCAGCCCCAGCATTTT. Translation: CSVEGPGGSNQPQHF. The full variable domain, in which reference TRBV29-1 and TRBJ1-5 provide the parts outside the CDR3, is SAVISQKPSRDICQRGTSLTIQCQVDSQVTMMFWYRQQPGQSLTLIATANQGSEATYESGFVIDKFPISRPNLTFSTLTVSNMSPEDSSIYLCSVEGPGGSNQPQHFGDGTRLSIL.

The chain employs TRBV19 and TRBJ2-3; TRBD2 aligns across 8 bases. The CDR3 contains 17 residues. CDR1 and CDR2 (germline): LNHDA, SQIVND (reference sequence). The V gene end was trimmed by 4 bases and the J gene end by 4 bases; junction bases not matched to a gene: 13. CDR3 region: CASSTPEGLEFSDTQYF. CDR3 DNA sequence: TGTGCCAGTAGTACCCCTGAGGGACTAGAATTTTCAGATACGCAGTATTTT.